A single sample is the source of the 16 T cell receptor beta chains below, sequenced in a study of beta chain features in type 1 diabetes. Study results and caveats: Significant though moderate, a shortening of TCRB CDR3s appeared in all four CD4+ subsets of Type 1 diabetes patients.

The authors reverse transcribed all of the isolated RNA, so sequencing captured expressed TCRB transcripts. Only in-frame clones appear in the TCRdb table, and some are missing; sequencing was by immunoSEQ multiplex PCR. The table includes more than 300,000 clones, over 8.5% detected once. Their antigen targets remain unknown. The source material was central memory CD4+ T cells from blood. Source of these receptors: a man between 25 and 39 years old with type 1 diabetes.

The rearrangement links TRBV5-1 to TRBJ2-3, with a weak D call TRBD1 (6 bases). V shed 5 bases and J shed 3 bases, with 13 bases lying between them. This CDR3 comprises 14 residues. Germline CDR1 reads SGHRS; CDR2 reads YFSETQ. As DNA, the CDR3 is TGCGCCAGCAGTACAGGGATCCCGACAGATACGCAGTATTTT. Protein product: CASSTGIPTDTQYF.

This chain's CDR3 is CASSGQPLNYGYTF. For the CDR3, the DNA is TGTGCCAGCAGCGGACAGCCATTAAACTATGGCTACACCTTC. The chain links TRBV14 to TRBJ1-2; D perhaps matches TRBD1 (6 bases). The CDR3 totals 14 residues. Germline V lookup: CDR1 SGHDN, CDR2 FVKESK. Trimming removed 5 bases from V and 2 bases from J, with 12 bases in between.

This clone was seen a handful of times. This chain uses TRBV7-2 with TRBJ1-2; no reliable D call. CDR1 is SGHTA, CDR2 FQGNSA, per germline. Trimming left V 5 bases short and J 4 bases short, with 17 bases between. The CDR3 is 15 residues long. The chain's CDR3 is CASSPDRASSYGYTF. CDR3 bases: TGTGCCAGCAGCCCTGATCGGGCCTCCTCCTATGGCTACACCTTC.

This clone was detected a few times. The chain combines TRBV6-6 with TRBJ1-5; the match to TRBD1 covers 9 bases. Germline assignment: CDR1 MNHNY and CDR2 SVGAGI (reference sequence). J gave up 3 bases and V 5 bases, and 8 bases lay outside the gene matches. CDR3 size: 16 residues. CDR3 sequence: CASSRTGTGPNQPQHF. As DNA, the CDR3 is TGTGCCAGCAGTCGAACCGGGACAGGGCCCAATCAGCCCCAGCATTTT.

This clone was detected many times. This sequence joins TRBV5-4 and TRBJ2-3, with D possibly matching TRBD2 (6 bases). Trimming took off 0 bases at V and 2 bases at J, with 13 bases between the two ends. The CDR3 is 16 residues long. In germline, CDR1 is SGHNT, CDR2 YYREEE (reference sequence). For the CDR3, the DNA is TGTGCCAGCAGCTTGGGGACTACCAGAAACACAGATACGCAGTATTTT. Translated, it gives CASSLGTTRNTDTQYF.

This clone was picked up a small number of times. This rearrangement joins TRBV7-9 to TRBJ2-7, with D unresolved. In germline, CDR1 is SEHNR, CDR2 FQNEAQ (reference sequence). V dropped 6 bases and J dropped 0 bases, with 9 bases sitting between them. The CDR3 sequence is 13 residues long. The CDR3 protein is CASSSRSSYEQYF. The CDR3 DNA follows: TGTGCCAGCAGTAGCAGGTCCTCCTACGAGCAGTACTTC.

The chain links TRBV4-1 to TRBJ2-7; 7 nucleotides match TRBD1. Germline V CDR1 and CDR2: MGHRA, YSYEKL. The CDR3 spans 14 residues. V was clipped by 1 base and J by 2 bases; unmatched bases: 2. CDR3 amino acids: CASSQATGTYEQYF. The DNA of the CDR3 is TGCGCCAGCAGCCAAGCGACAGGGACCTACGAGCAGTACTTC.

This clone was observed a few times. The chain links TRBV29-1 to TRBJ2-5; D is possibly TRBD1 (6 bases). Germline lookup yields CDR1 SQVTM and CDR2 ANQGSEA. Between the trimmed V and J ends, which lost 8 bases and 0 bases, there was a span of 19 bases. The CDR3 runs 15 residues. Written as DNA, the CDR3 is TGCAGCTCCAAAGGGGGATTAGGCCACCAAGAGACCCAGTACTTC. It encodes CSSKGGLGHQETQYF.

The CDR3 coding sequence is TGCGCCAGCAGCATCGGGACTAGCGGGAGTGAGACCCAGTACTTC. It codes for CASSIGTSGSETQYF. The chain joins TRBV5-1 to TRBJ2-5; 14 bases line up with TRBD2. The CDR3 loop spans 15 amino acids. Unmatched junction bases numbered 4, after V lost 4 bases and J lost 5 bases. The V gene's germline CDR1 is SGHRS and CDR2 YFSETQ.

This clone was detected ten times or more. J is TRBJ1-5 and V is TRBV2; D not resolved. This CDR3 has 15 residues. The V gene lost 5 bases and the J gene lost 2 bases, with 13 bases spanning the gap. CDR1 SNHLY and CDR2 FYNNEI come from the germline V gene. DNA for the CDR3: TGTGCCAGCAGTATGGACCTAGCGGGCAATCAGCCCCAGCATTTT. It is translated as CASSMDLAGNQPQHF.

This clone was counted only a few times. The chain has TRBV27 and TRBJ2-7, with 7 nucleotides matching TRBD1. V trimming: 5 bases; J trimming: 1 base; junction bases outside the gene matches: 5. Germline assignment: CDR1 MNHEY and CDR2 SMNVEV (reference sequence). CDR3 length: 14 amino acids. CDR3 amino acids: CASSGGQVSYEQYF. CDR3 DNA: TGTGCCAGCAGTGGAGGACAGGTGTCCTACGAGCAGTACTTC.

The chain uses TRBV7-2 and TRBJ1-2; TRBD1 aligns across 7 bases. CDR1 is SGHTA and CDR2 is FQGNSA in the germline V gene. The CDR3 loop spans 13 amino acids. The V and J ends lost 5 bases and 7 bases, in that order; junction bases with no gene match: 7. CDR3 region: CASSGIQGFGYTF. The CDR3 coding sequence is TGTGCCAGCAGCGGAATACAGGGGTTTGGCTACACCTTC.

This chain joins TRBV11-2 and TRBJ2-1; D gene uncertain. The CDR3 runs 15 residues. The germline V and J ends were trimmed by 0 bases and 6 bases, with 12 bases remaining between them. Germline CDR1 and CDR2: SGHAT and FQNNGV. The CDR3 nucleotides are TGTGCCAGCAGCTTAGATTCCCCGTTCGGCAATGAGCAGTTCTTC. Translating it yields CASSLDSPFGNEQFF.

This clone was seen a handful of times. The chain joins TRBV7-8 to TRBJ1-5; the D gene is possibly TRBD1 (5 bases). Per the germline V gene, CDR1 is SGHVS and CDR2 is FQNEAQ. The CDR3 loop spans 13 amino acids. V was cut by 3 bases and J by 6 bases, with 9 bases left in between. CDR3 loop: CASSFTGIQPQHF. CDR3 in DNA: TGTGCCAGCAGCTTTACAGGCATTCAGCCCCAGCATTTT.

The gene calls are TRBV27 and TRBJ2-5; TRBD1 is a possible D gene (5 bases). Germline V gene lookup returns CDR1 MNHEY and CDR2 SMNVEV (reference sequence). V shed 0 bases and J shed 5 bases, with 16 bases lying between them. The CDR3 contains 16 residues. This CDR3 is CASSLSWAGSVETQYF. The CDR3 DNA reads TGTGCCAGCAGTTTATCTTGGGCAGGGTCGGTGGAGACCCAGTACTTC.

This clone occurred many times. This specimen includes other DNA sequences encoding the same CDR3. The genes are TRBV9 and TRBJ2-5, with D possibly matching TRBD1 (5 bases). The CDR3 length is 13 residues. The V end was cut by 0 bases, the J end by 3 bases, with 6 bases between. CDR1 is SGDLS and CDR2 is YYNGEE in the germline V gene. The CDR3 spells CASSVGREETQYF. The CDR3 DNA is TGTGCCAGCAGCGTAGGCAGGGAAGAGACCCAGTACTTC.